Following are 8 T cell receptor beta chains from one sample sequenced in a study of T-cell memory formation after mild COVID-19. TCRdb reprocessed the 5' RACE reads with MiXCR, giving one entry per CDR3 protein. The data contain about half a million distinct CDR3 sequences, 15% to 20% of them singletons. Sequencing used PBMCs or a T cell subset sorted from them (not recorded which). All receptors come from an adult woman who had mild COVID-19 (a few samples of this study predate the infection). Cell type and time point are not known.

The rearrangement joins TRBV7-9 to TRBJ2-5, with 8 bases fitting TRBD1. The CDR3 is 14 residues long. V lost 5 bases, J lost 5 bases, and 7 bases stayed unmatched. Germline lookup yields CDR1 SEHNR and CDR2 FQNEAQ (reference sequence). In DNA form, the CDR3 reads TGTGCCAGCAGCGTAGACAGGGGTACGGAGACCCAGTACTTC. Its translation is CASSVDRGTETQYF.

This clonotype was observed at least ten times. The chain is built from TRBV5-5 and TRBJ2-5, with 7 bases that match TRBD1. After removal of 4 bases from V and 5 bases from J, the junction contained 8 bases not matched to a gene. From germline, CDR1 is SGHKS and CDR2 YYEKEE (reference sequence). The CDR3 has 14 amino acids. The CDR3 loop is CASSPAGGGETQYF. CDR3 sequence (DNA): TGTGCCAGCAGCCCCGCAGGGGGTGGCGAGACCCAGTACTTC.

The chain has TRBV7-6 and TRBJ2-1; the match to TRBD2 covers 7 bases. CDR3 size: 18 residues. Unmatched junction bases numbered 14, after V lost 4 bases and J lost 2 bases. CDR1 and CDR2 (germline): SGHVS, FNYEAQ. CDR3 residues: CASSSSPLRGRTYNEQFF. The CDR3 bases are TGTGCCAGCAGCTCTAGCCCTCTGCGGGGGAGAACCTACAATGAGCAGTTCTTC.

To note about this clonotype: This clone may be a read error of a much larger clone one base away. V is TRBV7-9 and J is TRBJ2-1; D gene uncertain. CDR1 is SEHNR and CDR2 is FQNEAQ in the germline V gene (reference sequence). The V gene lost 1 base and the J gene lost 1 base, with 5 bases spanning the gap. The CDR3 contains 14 residues. In nucleotides, the CDR3 is TGTGCCAGCAGCTTAGTTGTTTCCTACAATGAGCAGTTCTTC. Translated: CASSLVVSYNEQFF.

The chain joins TRBV7-9 to TRBJ2-7; 8 bases are a match to TRBD2. V lost 5 bases to trimming and J lost 6 bases; unmatched junction nucleotides: 6. The CDR3 consists of 13 residues. Per the germline V gene, CDR1 is SEHNR and CDR2 is FQNEAQ (reference sequence). CDR3 bases: TGTGCCAGCAGCCCCGGGGGGGCACTCGAGCAGTACTTC. Residues: CASSPGGALEQYF. Full variable domain (rest looked up from reference TRBV7-9 and TRBJ2-7): DTGVSQNPRHKITKRGQNVTFRCDPISEHNRLYWYRQTLGQGPEFLTYFQNEAQLEKSRLLSDRFSAERPKGSFSTLEIQRTEQGDSAMYLCASSPGGALEQYFGPGTRLTVT.

This clonotype came up a few times. The V gene is TRBV20-1, the J gene TRBJ2-3, with D tentatively TRBD2 (5 bases). V was pared by 3 bases and J by 4 bases, with 5 bases between. The CDR3 has 11 amino acids. Germline CDR1 and CDR2: DFQATT and SNEGSKA (reference sequence). This CDR3 reads CSARRADTQYF. CDR3 sequence (DNA): TGCAGTGCTAGGAGGGCAGATACGCAGTATTTT.

This clonotype came up a few times. An end of the junction differs from the germline gene, which may be a read error. This rearrangement joins TRBV20-1 to TRBJ2-7; 9 nucleotides agree with TRBD2. CDR3 length equals 13 residues. CDR1 DFQATT and CDR2 SNEGSKA come from the germline V gene (reference sequence). For the CDR3, the DNA is TGCAGTGCTAGAGACCCCCCGCTAGCGGGACCTTGCTTC. Its translation: CSARDPPLAGPCF.

This clonotype appeared a few times. The chain employs TRBV5-4 and TRBJ2-1; no reliable D call. Germline loops: CDR1 SGHNT, CDR2 YYREEE (reference sequence). The CDR3 covers 15 residues. V gave up 4 bases and J gave up 1 base, with 12 bases separating them. CDR3 residues: CASSQDGVSYNEQFF. CDR3 DNA: TGTGCCAGCAGCCAGGACGGCGTTTCCTACAATGAGCAGTTCTTC.